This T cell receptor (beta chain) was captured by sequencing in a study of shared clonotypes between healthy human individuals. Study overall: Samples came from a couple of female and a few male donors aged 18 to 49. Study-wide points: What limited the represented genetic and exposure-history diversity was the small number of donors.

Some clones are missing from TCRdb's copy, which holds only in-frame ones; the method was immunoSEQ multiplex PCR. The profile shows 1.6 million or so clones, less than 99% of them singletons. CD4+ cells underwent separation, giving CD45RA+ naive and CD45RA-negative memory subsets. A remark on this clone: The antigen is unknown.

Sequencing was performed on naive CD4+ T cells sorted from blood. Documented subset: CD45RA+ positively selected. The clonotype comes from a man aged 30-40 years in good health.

The CDR3 DNA reads as TGCGCCAGCAGCTTGGTACCTGGGACAGCGACTCGATTCTCTGGAAACACCATATATTTT. It translates to CASSLVPGTATRFSGNTIYF. This chain uses TRBV5-1 with TRBJ1-3, with 7 nucleotides matching TRBD1. The CDR3 is made up of 20 amino acids. Germline loops: CDR1 SGHRS, CDR2 YFSETQ. With V trimmed by 0 bases and J by 0 bases, 15 bases remained unmatched.